Listed here are 31 T cell receptor beta chains from one sample, sequenced in a study of T cells in Graves' hyperthyroidism and ophthalmopathy. The source material, RNA transcripts, was used to amplify TCR beta CDR3 regions. Carried out on the TCR CDR3, a first-round RT-PCR used the HTBI primer set. Via MiXCR, TCRdb re-called the multiplex PCR reads, giving one row per CDR3 protein. The data show a few hundred thousand distinct CDR3 sequences, approximately 17% seen once. What was sequenced was blood. These receptors came from a man between 18 and 35 years old with Graves' ophthalmopathy.

The chain employs TRBV6-1 and TRBJ2-7; D may be TRBD1 (5 bases). Germline assignment: CDR1 MNHNS and CDR2 SASEGT. The CDR3 runs 13 residues. V shed 6 bases and J shed 3 bases, with 12 bases lying between them. The CDR3 region has the DNA TGTGCCAGCAGACAAACAGGATACTACGAGCAGTACTTC. Amino acids: CASRQTGYYEQYF.

This rearrangement joins TRBV20-1 to TRBJ2-2, with D tentatively TRBD1 (5 bases). The V end lost 5 bases, the J end lost 1 base, and 11 bases lay between the germline ends. The germline V gene has CDR1 DFQATT and CDR2 SNEGSKA (reference sequence). This CDR3 is 14 amino acids long. This CDR3 is CSAFEQVNTGELFF. The CDR3 nucleotides are TGCAGTGCTTTCGAACAGGTGAACACCGGGGAGCTGTTTTTT.

This clonotype was observed many times. The chain employs TRBV14 and TRBJ1-2; D not certain. Between the trimmed V and J ends, which lost 8 bases and 5 bases, there was a span of 12 bases. Germline lookup yields CDR1 SGHDN and CDR2 FVKESK. This CDR3 is built from 12 residues. CDR3 in amino acids: CASGSDLYGYTF. The CDR3 bases are TGTGCCAGCGGGAGCGACTTATATGGCTACACCTTC. Full variable domain (rest looked up from reference TRBV14 and TRBJ1-2): EAGVTQFPSHSVIEKGQTVTLRCDPISGHDNLYWYRRVMGKEIKFLLHFVKESKQDESGMPNNRFLAERTGGTYSTLKVQPAELEDSGVYFCASGSDLYGYTFGSGTRLTVV.

There are many counts of this clonotype. The V gene is TRBV5-8, the J gene TRBJ1-5; no firm D call. V was trimmed by 4 bases and J by 4 bases, leaving 9 bases between them. This CDR3 is 13 amino acids long. Germline V gene data show CDR1 as SGHTS and CDR2 as YDEGEE. CDR3 in amino acids: CASSIQGNQPQHF. The CDR3 bases are TGTGCCAGCAGCATACAAGGGAATCAGCCCCAGCATTTT.

CDR3 DNA: TGTGCCAGCACTTTAGACACAGATACGCAGTATTTT. Its protein product is CASTLDTDTQYF. The gene calls are TRBV2 and TRBJ2-3; D remains unclear. Trimming shortened V by 7 bases and J by 2 bases, and 7 bases separated the two germline ends. CDR1 SNHLY and CDR2 FYNNEI come from the germline V gene. The CDR3 has 12 amino acids.

This clonotype appeared many times. The chain is built from TRBV11-2 and TRBJ2-1; 7 bases line up with TRBD1. The CDR3 spans 15 residues. Unmatched junction bases numbered 3, after V lost 0 bases and J lost 4 bases. Germline V gene lookup returns CDR1 SGHAT and CDR2 FQNNGV. CDR3 residues: CASSLEGTAYNEQFF. The CDR3, as DNA: TGTGCCAGCAGCTTAGAAGGGACAGCTTACAATGAGCAGTTCTTC.

V is TRBV20-1 and J is TRBJ2-7, with TRBD1 matching 8 bases. The CDR3 has 14 amino acids. The V segment lost 4 bases and the J segment 0 bases; nucleotides outside the gene matches: 5. Germline V lookup: CDR1 DFQATT, CDR2 SNEGSKA (reference sequence). In DNA, the CDR3 is TGCAGTGCTAAGAAGGGACAGGCCTCCTACGAGCAGTACTTC. Encoded protein: CSAKKGQASYEQYF.

This clonotype was detected ten times or more. The chain recombines TRBV20-1 with TRBJ2-1, with TRBD2 identical over 8 bases. Germline values: CDR1 DFQATT, CDR2 SNEGSKA (reference sequence). The CDR3 runs 15 residues. V shed 6 bases, J shed 10 bases, and the junction held 17 bases outside the gene matches. The CDR3 spells CSALLGGADSSEQFF. As DNA, the CDR3 is TGCAGTGCCCTTCTCGGGGGGGCGGATAGCTCGGAGCAGTTCTTC.

Ten or more counts support this clonotype. The chain joins TRBV13 to TRBJ1-2; 8 nucleotides line up with TRBD1. Germline-derived CDR1 and CDR2 are PRHDT and FYEKMQ (reference sequence). The CDR3 covers 14 residues. V gave up 5 bases and J gave up 8 bases; unmatched junction bases: 10. The CDR3 nucleotides read TGTGCCAGCAGCCGACAGGGGCTAAGGGAAGGCTACACCTTC. Amino acids: CASSRQGLREGYTF. Full variable domain (rest looked up from reference TRBV13 and TRBJ1-2): AAGVIQSPRHLIKEKRETATLKCYPIPRHDTVYWYQQGPGQDPQFLISFYEKMQSDKGSIPDRFSAQQFSDYHSELNMSSLELGDSALYFCASSRQGLREGYTFGSGTRLTVV.

Points on this clonotype: The junction does not match germline at one end; this may be a read error. The gene calls are TRBV9 and TRBJ2-1; D not resolved. The germline V gene has CDR1 SGDLS and CDR2 YYNGEE. CDR3 length: 16 residues. The CDR3 region has the DNA TGTGCCAGCAGCGTAGCTACGTGGGGTCCCTACAATGAGCGGTTCTTC. As protein: CASSVATWGPYNERFF.

J is TRBJ1-6 and V is TRBV18; 8 bases line up with TRBD1. Germline V gene sequence: CDR1 KGHSH, CDR2 LQKENI. V was clipped by 2 bases and J by 14 bases; unmatched bases: 17. The CDR3 loop spans 17 amino acids. The CDR3 is CASSPTAAGQGTLALHF. The DNA of the CDR3 is TGTGCCAGCTCACCAACGGCGGCAGGACAGGGAACCTTGGCCCTCCACTTT.

This clonotype was picked up a small number of times. The chain joins TRBV7-3 to TRBJ2-2, with D perhaps TRBD2 (7 bases). V lost 4 bases, J lost 4 bases, and 16 bases lay in between. Germline values: CDR1 SGHTA, CDR2 FQGTGA. The CDR3 spans 16 residues. The CDR3 nucleotides are TGTGCCAGCAGCTCCCTCCCGGGGGGCACCACCGGGGAGCTGTTTTTT. This gives the protein CASSSLPGGTTGELFF.

This clonotype has a single count. The chain employs TRBV12-3 or TRBV12-4 and TRBJ2-7, with D possibly being TRBD1 or TRBD2 (5 bases each). The V end lost 4 bases, the J end lost 4 bases, and 14 bases lay between the germline ends. The CDR3 extends over 14 amino acids. The CDR3 loop is CASSSPGLTYEQYF. CDR3 bases: TGTGCCAGCAGTTCCCCGGGGCTAACGTACGAGCAGTACTTC.

This clonotype appeared many times. This rearrangement joins TRBV28 to TRBJ1-6; 7 positions match TRBD1. From germline, CDR1 is MDHEN and CDR2 SYDVKM. With V trimmed by 3 bases and J by 0 bases, 11 bases remained unmatched. The CDR3 has 19 amino acids. DNA of the CDR3: TGTGCCAGCAGTTTTTCCCGGGACAGCGAGAGCTCCTATAATTCACCCCTCCACTTT. Protein: CASSFSRDSESSYNSPLHF.

J is TRBJ1-2 and V is TRBV14; D is possibly TRBD1 (5 bases). The CDR3 has 15 amino acids. Trimming took off 1 base at V and 4 bases at J, with 13 bases between the two ends. CDR1 SGHDN and CDR2 FVKESK come from the germline V gene. As DNA, the CDR3 is TGTGCCAGCAGCCAAGGCGGCTATGGGGCCTATGGCTACACCTTC. Its translation: CASSQGGYGAYGYTF.

This clonotype was seen at least ten times. V usage is TRBV18 and J usage is TRBJ1-2, with unresolved D. CDR1 and CDR2 from the germline V gene are KGHSH and LQKENI. The germline V and J ends were trimmed by 1 base and 7 bases, with 10 bases remaining between them. This CDR3 region has 13 residues. In nucleotides, the CDR3 is TGTGCCAGCTCACCACAGGGCCGGGGTGGCTACACCTTC. This encodes CASSPQGRGGYTF.

This clonotype occurred a few times. This chain uses TRBV7-9 with TRBJ1-6, with 12 nucleotides matching TRBD1. With V trimmed by 4 bases and J by 10 bases, 2 bases remained unmatched. This CDR3 has 14 amino acids. In germline, CDR1 is SEHNR, CDR2 FQNEAQ (reference sequence). CDR3 loop: CASSWDRGRSPLHF. As DNA, the CDR3 is TGTGCCAGCAGCTGGGACAGGGGGCGATCACCCCTCCACTTT.

This clonotype was picked up a small number of times. This sequence joins TRBV9 and TRBJ2-5; TRBD2 matches 9 bases. V was pared by 3 bases and J by 5 bases, with 5 bases of the junction left unmatched. Germline values: CDR1 SGDLS, CDR2 YYNGEE. The CDR3 extends over 14 amino acids. The CDR3 DNA reads as TGTGCCAGCAGCGAGGGACTAGCCCGGGAGACCCAGTACTTC. Its translation: CASSEGLARETQYF.

In its sample, this clonotype was seen many times. The V call is TRBV7-9, the J call TRBJ1-1; D remains ambiguous. The CDR3 covers 13 residues. Deletions cut 1 base from V and 2 bases from J, with 5 bases between. Germline-derived CDR1 and CDR2 are SEHNR and FQNEAQ (reference sequence). In DNA form, the CDR3 reads TGTGCCAGCAGCTTAGTTGCTAACACTGAAGCTTTCTTT. It translates to CASSLVANTEAFF.

This clonotype turned up a few times. The chain links TRBV19 to TRBJ1-2; no firm D call. The CDR3 is made up of 14 amino acids. Germline V gene lookup returns CDR1 LNHDA and CDR2 SQIVND (reference sequence). V lost 2 bases to trimming and J lost 4 bases, with 11 bases between them. CDR3 sequence: CASSITSSLYGYTF. The CDR3 DNA sequence: TGTGCCAGTAGTATAACCTCCAGTCTCTATGGCTACACCTTC.

The V gene is TRBV15, the J gene TRBJ2-1; D is uncertain. Trimming pared 0 bases from V and 8 bases from J, leaving 5 bases between. The germline V gene encodes CDR1 LNHNV and CDR2 YYDKDF (reference sequence). This CDR3 region has 12 residues. The CDR3 here is CATSRDGDEQFF. CDR3 coding DNA: TGTGCCACCAGCAGAGATGGGGATGAGCAGTTCTTC.

The CDR3 is CASSQGGLAGLTYQETQYF. The DNA for the CDR3 is TGTGCCAGCAGCCAAGGGGGACTAGCGGGCCTCACATACCAAGAGACCCAGTACTTC. This chain connects TRBV14 to TRBJ2-5; 12 bases fit TRBD2. This CDR3 region has 19 residues. Germline CDR1 SGHDN, CDR2 FVKESK. V gave up 1 base and J gave up 0 bases; unmatched junction bases: 9. The variable domain in full, completed from reference TRBV14 and TRBJ2-5, reads EAGVTQFPSHSVIEKGQTVTLRCDPISGHDNLYWYRRVMGKEIKFLLHFVKESKQDESGMPNNRFLAERTGGTYSTLKVQPAELEDSGVYFCASSQGGLAGLTYQETQYFGPGTRLLVL.

This clonotype was counted ten times or more. The chain employs TRBV13 and TRBJ1-1, with 9 bases matching TRBD1. V dropped 4 bases and J dropped 1; count of bases not matched to a gene: 4. CDR3 size: 15 residues. Germline values: CDR1 PRHDT, CDR2 FYEKMQ (reference sequence). DNA of the CDR3: TGTGCCAGCAGCTGGACAGGGGTTGGGAACACTGAAGCTTTCTTT. As protein: CASSWTGVGNTEAFF.

V is TRBV19 and J is TRBJ1-2; D possibly corresponds to TRBD1 (5 bases). The CDR3 spans 16 residues. Germline CDR1 and CDR2: LNHDA and SQIVND (reference sequence). V was trimmed by 3 bases and J by 1 base, leaving 15 bases between them. In DNA, the CDR3 is TGTGCCAGTAGTATTTTTGGTGGGGCGGATAACTATGGCTACACCTTC. Protein product: CASSIFGGADNYGYTF. Full variable domain (outside the CDR3, taken from reference TRBV19 and TRBJ1-2): DGGITQSPKYLFRKEGQNVTLSCEQNLNHDAMYWYRQDPGQGLRLIYYSQIVNDFQKGDIAEGYSVSREKKESFPLTVTSAQKNPTAFYLCASSIFGGADNYGYTFGSGTRLTVV.

This clonotype was seen repeatedly, ten times or more. The DNA of the CDR3 is TGTGCCAGCAGCTTACTCGACAGAACGAACACTGAAGCTTTCTTT. It yields the protein CASSLLDRTNTEAFF. V usage is TRBV7-9 and J usage is TRBJ1-1, with a tentative D call TRBD1 (5 bases). The CDR3 has 15 residues. Looked up from germline, CDR1 is SEHNR and CDR2 is FQNEAQ (reference sequence). V was cut by 2 bases and J by 1 base, with 11 bases left in between.

Many counts were recorded for this clonotype. V gene TRBV5-8 combines with J gene TRBJ1-2; no clear D. V gave up 1 base and J gave up 4 bases, with 8 bases separating them. The CDR3 is 13 residues long. CDR1 and CDR2 from the germline V gene are SGHTS and YDEGEE. The CDR3 sequence: CASSLRSRYGYTF. CDR3 bases: TGTGCCAGCAGCTTGCGCTCCCGCTATGGCTACACCTTC.

This chain joins TRBV28 and TRBJ1-5, with D possibly TRBD1 on 5 matching bases. This CDR3 spans 17 amino acids. Germline loops: CDR1 MDHEN, CDR2 SYDVKM. Deletions cut 3 bases from V and 0 bases from J, with 15 bases between. In DNA, the CDR3 is TGTGCCAGCAGTTTTAGTGAGGGGCCGGTTAGCAATCAGCCCCAGCATTTT. Amino acid sequence: CASSFSEGPVSNQPQHF.

This clonotype has only one observation. This clone may be a read error of a much larger clone one base away. The chain joins TRBV5-1 to TRBJ2-1, with D possibly being TRBD2 (6 bases). The CDR3 length is 13 residues. The V and J ends lost 5 bases and 12 bases respectively, with 18 bases between them. CDR1 and CDR2 (germline): SGHRS, YFSETQ. The CDR3 here is CASSGLAIDGQFF. The CDR3 DNA follows: TGCGCCAGCAGTGGGCTAGCGATCGATGGGCAGTTCTTC.

This clonotype has a count of ten or more. The J gene is TRBJ2-7, the V gene TRBV20-1, with D maybe TRBD2 (6 bases). Germline CDR1 is DFQATT and CDR2 is SNEGSKA (reference sequence). V lost 0 bases to trimming and J lost 3 bases, with 12 bases between them. The CDR3 is made up of 14 amino acids. CDR3 region: CSARDQTDYYEQYF. The CDR3 bases are TGCAGTGCTAGAGATCAGACGGACTACTACGAGCAGTACTTC.

The chain has TRBV9 and TRBJ1-5; perhaps TRBD1 as D (6 bases). Between the trimmed V and J ends, which lost 0 bases and 4 bases, there was a span of 8 bases. CDR1 SGDLS and CDR2 YYNGEE come from the germline V gene. This CDR3 is 14 amino acids long. CDR3 loop: CASSVGTANQPQHF. As DNA, the CDR3 is TGTGCCAGCAGCGTAGGGACAGCGAATCAGCCCCAGCATTTT.

In this sample, this clonotype turned up many times. The chain links TRBV12-3 or TRBV12-4 to TRBJ2-7; TRBD1 agrees at 9 bases. This CDR3 spans 13 amino acids. J was trimmed by 3 bases and V by 7 bases; bases with no gene match: 4. CDR3 protein: CASTEDRGYEQYF. The CDR3 DNA reads TGTGCCAGCACCGAGGACAGGGGCTACGAGCAGTACTTC.